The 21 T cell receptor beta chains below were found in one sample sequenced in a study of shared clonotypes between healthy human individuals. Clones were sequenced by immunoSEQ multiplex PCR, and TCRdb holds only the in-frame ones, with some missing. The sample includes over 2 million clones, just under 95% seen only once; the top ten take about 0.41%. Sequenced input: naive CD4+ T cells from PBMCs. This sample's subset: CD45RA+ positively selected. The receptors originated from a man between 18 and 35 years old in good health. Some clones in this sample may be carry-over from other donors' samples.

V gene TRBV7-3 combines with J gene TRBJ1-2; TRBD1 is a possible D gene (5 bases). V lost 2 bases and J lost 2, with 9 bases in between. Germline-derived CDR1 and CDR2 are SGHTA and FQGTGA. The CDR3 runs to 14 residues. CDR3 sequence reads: CASSLGHRNYGYTF. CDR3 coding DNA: TGTGCCAGCAGCTTAGGCCACAGGAACTATGGCTACACCTTC.

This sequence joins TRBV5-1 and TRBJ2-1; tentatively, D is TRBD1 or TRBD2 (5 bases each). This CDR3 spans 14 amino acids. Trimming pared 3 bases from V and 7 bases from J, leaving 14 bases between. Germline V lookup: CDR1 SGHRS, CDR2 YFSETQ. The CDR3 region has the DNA TGCGCCAGCAGCTACGGGACGTTGGGGAATGAGCAGTTCTTC. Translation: CASSYGTLGNEQFF. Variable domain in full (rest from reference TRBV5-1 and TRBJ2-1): KAGVTQTPRYLIKTRGQQVTLSCSPISGHRSVSWYQQTPGQGLQFLFEYFSETQRNKGNFPGRFSGRQFSNSRSEMNVSTLELGDSALYLCASSYGTLGNEQFFGPGTRLTVL.

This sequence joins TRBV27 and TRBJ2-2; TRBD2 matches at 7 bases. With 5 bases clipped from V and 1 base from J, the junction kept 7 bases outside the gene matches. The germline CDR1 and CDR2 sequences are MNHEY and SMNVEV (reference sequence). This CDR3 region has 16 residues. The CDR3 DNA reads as TGTGCCAGCAGTCCTACAGGACTAGTGAACACCGGGGAGCTGTTTTTT. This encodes CASSPTGLVNTGELFF.

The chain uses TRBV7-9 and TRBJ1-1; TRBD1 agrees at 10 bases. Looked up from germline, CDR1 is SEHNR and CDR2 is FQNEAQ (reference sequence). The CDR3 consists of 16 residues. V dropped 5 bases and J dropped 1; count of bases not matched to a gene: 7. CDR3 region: CASSSQDRGTNTEAFF. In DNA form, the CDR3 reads TGTGCCAGCAGCAGTCAGGACAGGGGGACGAACACTGAAGCTTTCTTT.

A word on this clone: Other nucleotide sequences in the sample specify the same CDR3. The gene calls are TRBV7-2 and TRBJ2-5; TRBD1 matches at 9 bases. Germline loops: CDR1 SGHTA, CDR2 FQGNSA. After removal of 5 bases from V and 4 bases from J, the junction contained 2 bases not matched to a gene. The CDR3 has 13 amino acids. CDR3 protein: CASSLTGGETQYF. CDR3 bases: TGTGCCAGCAGCCTGACAGGGGGAGAGACCCAGTACTTC.

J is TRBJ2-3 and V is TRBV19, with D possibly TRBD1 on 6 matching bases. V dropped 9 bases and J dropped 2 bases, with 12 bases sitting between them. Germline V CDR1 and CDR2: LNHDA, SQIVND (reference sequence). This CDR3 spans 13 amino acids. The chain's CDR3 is CASSGQFTDTQYF. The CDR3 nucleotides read TGTGCCAGCTCCGGACAGTTCACAGATACGCAGTATTTT.

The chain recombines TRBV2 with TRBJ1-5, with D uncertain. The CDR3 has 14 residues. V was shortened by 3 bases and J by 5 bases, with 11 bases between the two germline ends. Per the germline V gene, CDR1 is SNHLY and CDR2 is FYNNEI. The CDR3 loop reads CASSDGSGHQPQHF. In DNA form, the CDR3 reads TGTGCCAGCAGTGATGGATCAGGCCATCAGCCCCAGCATTTT.

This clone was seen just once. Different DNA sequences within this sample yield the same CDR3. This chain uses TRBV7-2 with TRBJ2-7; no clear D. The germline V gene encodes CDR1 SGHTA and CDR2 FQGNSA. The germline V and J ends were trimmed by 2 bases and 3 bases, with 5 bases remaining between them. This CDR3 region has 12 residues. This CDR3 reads CASSLLNYEQYF. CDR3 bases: TGTGCCAGCAGCTTATTAAACTACGAGCAGTACTTC.

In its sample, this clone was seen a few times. In DNA, the CDR3 is TGCAGCGTTTCGAACACCGGGGAGCTGTTTTTT. Translation: CSVSNTGELFF. This chain connects TRBV29-1 to TRBJ2-2; no definite D call. Trimming shortened V by 5 bases and J by 0 bases, and 1 base separated the two germline ends. This CDR3 spans 11 amino acids. Per the germline V gene, CDR1 is SQVTM and CDR2 is ANQGSEA.

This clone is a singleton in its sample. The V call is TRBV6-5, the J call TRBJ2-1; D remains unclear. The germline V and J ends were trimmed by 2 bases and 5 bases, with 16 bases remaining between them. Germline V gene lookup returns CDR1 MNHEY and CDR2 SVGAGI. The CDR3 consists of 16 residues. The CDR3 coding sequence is TGTGCCAGCAGTTACACCTTCGGGCGGATACACAATGAGCAGTTCTTC. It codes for CASSYTFGRIHNEQFF.

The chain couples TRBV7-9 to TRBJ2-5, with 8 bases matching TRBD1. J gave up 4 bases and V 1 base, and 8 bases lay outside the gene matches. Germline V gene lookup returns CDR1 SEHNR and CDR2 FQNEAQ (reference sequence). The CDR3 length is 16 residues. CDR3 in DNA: TGTGCCAGCAGCTTAGTATGGCAGGGGGCAAGAGAGACCCAGTACTTC. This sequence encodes CASSLVWQGARETQYF. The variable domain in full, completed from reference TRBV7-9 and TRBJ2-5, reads DTGVSQNPRHKITKRGQNVTFRCDPISEHNRLYWYRQTLGQGPEFLTYFQNEAQLEKSRLLSDRFSAERPKGSFSTLEIQRTEQGDSAMYLCASSLVWQGARETQYFGPGTRLLVL.

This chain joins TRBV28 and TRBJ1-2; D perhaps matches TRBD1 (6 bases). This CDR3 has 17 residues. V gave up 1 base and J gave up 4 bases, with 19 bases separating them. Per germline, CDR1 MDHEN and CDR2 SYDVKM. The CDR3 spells CASSLSVGGNRGYGYTF. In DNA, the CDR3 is TGTGCCAGCAGTTTATCCGTGGGGGGCAACCGGGGCTATGGCTACACCTTC.

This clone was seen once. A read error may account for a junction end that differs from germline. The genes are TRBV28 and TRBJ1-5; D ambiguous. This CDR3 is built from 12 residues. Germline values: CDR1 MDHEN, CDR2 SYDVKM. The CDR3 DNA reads TGTGCCAGCAGTACCTCCAATCAGCTCCAGCATTTT. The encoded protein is CASSTSNQLQHF.

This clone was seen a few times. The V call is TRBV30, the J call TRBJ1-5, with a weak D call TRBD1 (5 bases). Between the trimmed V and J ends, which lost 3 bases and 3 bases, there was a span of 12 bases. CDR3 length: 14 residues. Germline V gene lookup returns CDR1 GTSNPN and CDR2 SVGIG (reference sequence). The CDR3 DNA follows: TGTGCCTGGAGCGTCGGACATTCCAATCAGCCCCAGCATTTT. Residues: CAWSVGHSNQPQHF.

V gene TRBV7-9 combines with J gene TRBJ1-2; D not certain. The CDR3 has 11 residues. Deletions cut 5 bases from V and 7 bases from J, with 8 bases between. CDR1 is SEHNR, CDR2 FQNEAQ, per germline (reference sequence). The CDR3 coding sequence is TGTGCCAGCAGCGCGGGAGGTGGCTACACCTTC. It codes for CASSAGGGYTF. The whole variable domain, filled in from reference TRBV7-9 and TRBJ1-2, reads DTGVSQNPRHKITKRGQNVTFRCDPISEHNRLYWYRQTLGQGPEFLTYFQNEAQLEKSRLLSDRFSAERPKGSFSTLEIQRTEQGDSAMYLCASSAGGGYTFGSGTRLTVV.

The CDR3 bases are TGTGCCAGCAGTGATCAGCGGGGTCCCTACGAGCAGTACTTC. As protein: CASSDQRGPYEQYF. The chain has TRBV2 and TRBJ2-7, with TRBD2 identical over 7 bases. CDR3 length: 14 amino acids. The V gene's germline CDR1 is SNHLY and CDR2 FYNNEI. The V and J ends lost 3 bases and 2 bases, in that order; junction bases with no gene match: 4. Drawing the rest from reference TRBV2 and TRBJ2-7, the complete variable domain is EPEVTQTPSHQVTQMGQEVILRCVPISNHLYFYWYRQILGQKVEFLVSFYNNEISEKSEIFDDQFSVERPDGSNFTLKIRSTKLEDSAMYFCASSDQRGPYEQYFGPGTRLTVT.

The CDR3 protein is CASSPDRLALNEQFF. CDR3 nucleotides: TGTGCCAGCTCACCCGACAGGCTGGCGCTTAATGAGCAGTTCTTC. The chain recombines TRBV18 with TRBJ2-1; D is perhaps TRBD1 (6 bases). V was clipped by 3 bases and J by 7 bases, with 16 bases between them. Germline values: CDR1 KGHSH, CDR2 LQKENI. The CDR3 sequence is 15 residues long.

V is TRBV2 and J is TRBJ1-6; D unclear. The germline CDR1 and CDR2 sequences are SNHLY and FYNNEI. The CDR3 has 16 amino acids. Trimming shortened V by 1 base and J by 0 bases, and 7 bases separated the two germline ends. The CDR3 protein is CASSEGESSYNSPLHF. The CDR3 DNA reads TGTGCCAGCAGTGAAGGCGAGAGCTCCTATAATTCACCCCTCCACTTT.

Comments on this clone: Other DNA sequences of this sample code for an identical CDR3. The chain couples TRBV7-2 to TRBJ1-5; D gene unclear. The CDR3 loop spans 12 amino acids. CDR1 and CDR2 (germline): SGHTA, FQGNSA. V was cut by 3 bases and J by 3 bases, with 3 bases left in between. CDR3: CASSFFNQPQHF. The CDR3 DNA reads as TGTGCCAGCAGCTTCTTCAATCAGCCCCAGCATTTT.

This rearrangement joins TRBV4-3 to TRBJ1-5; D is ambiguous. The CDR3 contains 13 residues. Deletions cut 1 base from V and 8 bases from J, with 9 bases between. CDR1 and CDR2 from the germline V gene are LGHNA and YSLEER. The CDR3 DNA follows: TGCGCCAGCAGCCAAGGCCCGCTGGAGCCCCAGCATTTT. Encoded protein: CASSQGPLEPQHF.

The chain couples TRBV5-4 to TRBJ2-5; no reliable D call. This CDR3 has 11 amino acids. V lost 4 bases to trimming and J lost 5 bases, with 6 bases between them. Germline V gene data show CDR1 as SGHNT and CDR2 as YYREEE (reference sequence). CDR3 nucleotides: TGTGCCAGCAGCGTGAAGGAGACCCAGTACTTC. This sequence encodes CASSVKETQYF.